These T cell receptor beta chains were read from a single sample in a study of pediatric ulcerative colitis. Clones were read by immunoSEQ multiplex PCR, and TCRdb kept only the in-frame ones, dropping some. The sample records 60,000 to 75,000 clones, just over 75% being singletons. Sequenced material: blood. The receptors shown here come from a boy younger than 18 with moderate ulcerative colitis. Each CDR3 is given with its conserved first and last residue. Each record gives: D gene, V gene, clone size, J gene, CDR3 DNA, CDR3 protein. D genes are given only for firm matches. The size of a clone is reported for some rows only, either as once, few or many, or as a class for expanded clones.

D: TRBD2
V: TRBV7-2
size: -
J: TRBJ2-7
DNA: TGTGCCAGCAGCTCATCTAGCGGGGGGGCTCGAGAGCAGTACTTC
CDR3: CASSSSSGGAREQYF

D: TRBD1
V: TRBV9
size: -
J: TRBJ1-5
DNA: TGTGCCAGCAGCCCGGCCGGGACAGTAGACTTCAATCAGCCCCAGCATTTT
CDR3: CASSPAGTVDFNQPQHF

D: -
V: TRBV10-3
size: once
J: TRBJ2-3
DNA: TGTGCCATCAGTGAAGTGGCTAGTGGCACAGATACGCAGTATTTT
CDR3: CAISEVASGTDTQYF

D: TRBD2
V: TRBV7-7
size: -
J: TRBJ2-5
DNA: TGTGCCAGCAGCCCTAGCGGGAGGGAGAGGACCCAGTACTTC
CDR3: CASSPSGRERTQYF

D: TRBD1
V: TRBV29-1
size: -
J: TRBJ2-1
DNA: TGCAGCGTTGAAGATCTGGGACAGATGTACAATGAGCAGTTCTTC
CDR3: CSVEDLGQMYNEQFF

D: TRBD1
V: TRBV4-1
size: -
J: TRBJ1-5
DNA: TGCGCCAGCAGCCAAGGACAGGGCAGAAGCAATCAGCCCCAGCATTTT
CDR3: CASSQGQGRSNQPQHF

D: -
V: TRBV29-1
size: -
J: TRBJ2-5
DNA: TGCAGCGTCGGATCGGAGGGTCTGGAGACCCAGTACTTC
CDR3: CSVGSEGLETQYF

D: -
V: TRBV2
size: -
J: TRBJ1-6
DNA: TGTGCCAGCACTGAGGGCAGGGAGAATTCACCCCTCCACTTT
CDR3: CASTEGRENSPLHF

D: -
V: TRBV5-4
size: -
J: TRBJ2-7
DNA: TGTGCCAGCAGCCAGAATCCGGGGTCCTCCTACGAGCAGTACTTC
CDR3: CASSQNPGSSYEQYF

D: TRBD1
V: TRBV18
size: -
J: TRBJ1-1
DNA: TGTGCCAGCTCACCAACTATTACAGGGGGAACTGAAGCTTTCTTT
CDR3: CASSPTITGGTEAFF

D: -
V: TRBV5-5
size: -
J: TRBJ1-6
DNA: TGTGCCAGCAGCTTGGAGGGCGTCGGTTCACCCCTCCACTTT
CDR3: CASSLEGVGSPLHF

D: -
V: TRBV27
size: -
J: TRBJ2-6
DNA: TGTGCCAGCAGTGGCGCCACATCGGCTTCTGGGGCCAACGTCCTGACTTTC
CDR3: CASSGATSASGANVLTF

D: -
V: TRBV7-9
size: few
J: TRBJ1-2
DNA: TGTGCCAGCAGCCCCGGGAACGACTATCGCTACACCTTC
CDR3: CASSPGNDYRYTF

D: -
V: TRBV2
size: few
J: TRBJ2-7
DNA: TGTGCCAGCAGATTATACTGGTACGAGCAGTACTTC
CDR3: CASRLYWYEQYF

D: TRBD1
V: TRBV6-5
size: -
J: TRBJ1-2
DNA: TGTGCCAGCAGTTACTCAGGGGGCTCCTATGGCTACACCTTC
CDR3: CASSYSGGSYGYTF

D: -
V: TRBV7-9
size: -
J: TRBJ2-7
DNA: TGTGCCAGCAGCGCGCTACCAGGTTCGGCGGTCTCTTCCTACGAGCAGTACTTC
CDR3: CASSALPGSAVSSYEQYF

D: TRBD2
V: TRBV7-3
size: -
J: TRBJ2-2
DNA: TGTGCCAGCAGCCCCGGGACTAGCACCGGGGAGCTGTTTTTT
CDR3: CASSPGTSTGELFF

D: -
V: TRBV4-3
size: -
J: TRBJ2-7
DNA: TGCGCCAGCAGCCAAGGGCGCTTTACCTCCTACGAGCAGTACTTC
CDR3: CASSQGRFTSYEQYF

D: -
V: TRBV13
size: -
J: TRBJ1-1
DNA: TGTGCCAGCAGCTTAGGGCAGAGAGGGAAGGCCACTGAAGCTTTCTTT
CDR3: CASSLGQRGKATEAFF

D: -
V: TRBV7-9
size: -
J: TRBJ1-4
DNA: TGTGCCAGCAGCCCCCCACTCCAGGGCTCTGGAAAACTGTTTTTT
CDR3: CASSPPLQGSGKLFF

D: -
V: TRBV7-8
size: -
J: TRBJ2-7
DNA: TGTGCCAGCAGCCAGACCCAGGGAAACTACGAGCAGTACTTC
CDR3: CASSQTQGNYEQYF

D: -
V: TRBV27
size: -
J: TRBJ1-4
DNA: TGTGCCAGCAGTTTATCAGCGCGGTCCGTTGGAACTAATGAAAAACTGTTTTTT
CDR3: CASSLSARSVGTNEKLFF

D: -
V: TRBV1
size: -
J: TRBJ1-2
DNA: TGCACCAGCAGCCAAATATTCCACGCGAACGGCTACACCTTC
CDR3: CTSSQIFHANGYTF

D: -
V: TRBV5-4
size: -
J: TRBJ2-3
DNA: TGTGCCAGCAGCTTGTGGGGTGGGTGGACAGATACGCAGTATTTT
CDR3: CASSLWGGWTDTQYF

D: -
V: TRBV16
size: -
J: TRBJ1-1
DNA: TGTGCCAGCATCGTCCGCCCGGGCCGATCAAACACTGAAGCTTTCTTT
CDR3: CASIVRPGRSNTEAFF

D: -
V: TRBV23-1
size: -
J: TRBJ2-1
DNA: TGCGCCAGCAGTCAGACGGATGACGGTGAGCAGTTCTTC
CDR3: CASSQTDDGEQFF

D: -
V: TRBV7-8
size: -
J: TRBJ1-4
DNA: TGTGCCAGCAGCTTAGTGAAGGAAAAACTGTTTTTT
CDR3: CASSLVKEKLFF

D: TRBD2
V: TRBV11-2
size: once
J: TRBJ2-2
DNA: TGTGCCAGCAGCTCCCCACGGGGGGGGCTGGGCACCGGGGAGCTGTTTTTT
CDR3: CASSSPRGGLGTGELFF

D: -
V: TRBV27
size: -
J: TRBJ2-2
DNA: TGTGCCAGCAGTTGGGCGGGAAGGGCCGGGGAGCTGTTTTTT
CDR3: CASSWAGRAGELFF

D: -
V: TRBV4-1
size: -
J: TRBJ2-1
DNA: TGCGCCAGCAGCCAAGCCCGCACAGCGATAAACTACAATGAGCAGTTCTTC
CDR3: CASSQARTAINYNEQFF

D: -
V: TRBV28
size: -
J: TRBJ1-5
DNA: TGTGCCAGCAGTTTCCCGAGGGCTCAGGCTGAGGGCAATCAGCCCCAGCATTTT
CDR3: CASSFPRAQAEGNQPQHF

D: -
V: TRBV25-1
size: -
J: TRBJ2-1
DNA: TGTGCCAGCAGTGGTGCAGTGGCAGCTCGCTCCTACAATGAGCAGTTCTTC
CDR3: CASSGAVAARSYNEQFF

D: -
V: TRBV6-5
size: -
J: TRBJ1-6
DNA: TGTGCCAGCAGTTACTCGCGGGTTCTGGGTTCACCCCTCCACTTT
CDR3: CASSYSRVLGSPLHF

D: TRBD2
V: TRBV4-2
size: -
J: TRBJ2-3
DNA: TGTGCCAGCAGCCAAGTTAGCGGGGGCCTCACAGATACGCAGTATTTT
CDR3: CASSQVSGGLTDTQYF

D: -
V: TRBV11-3
size: -
J: TRBJ1-3
DNA: TGTGCCAGCAGCGCGCGACAGGCGTTTGGAAACACCATATATTTT
CDR3: CASSARQAFGNTIYF

D: TRBD2
V: TRBV10-1
size: few
J: TRBJ2-2
DNA: TGCGCCAGCAGACCCGGGACTAGCGACACCGGGGAGCTGTTTTTT
CDR3: CASRPGTSDTGELFF

D: TRBD1
V: TRBV11-3
size: -
J: TRBJ1-1
DNA: TGTGCCAGCAGCTCCGGGACAGGGGTTATATCTGAAGCTTTCTTT
CDR3: CASSSGTGVISEAFF

D: -
V: TRBV6-1
size: -
J: TRBJ2-2
DNA: TGTGCCAGCAGTGAAATCGAAGGAGGTCGGTTGGCCGGGGAGCTGTTTTTT
CDR3: CASSEIEGGRLAGELFF

D: -
V: TRBV4-1
size: -
J: TRBJ1-3
DNA: TGCGCCAGCAGCCAGACAGAGACTGGAAACACCATATATTTT
CDR3: CASSQTETGNTIYF

D: TRBD1
V: TRBV5-6
size: -
J: TRBJ2-7
DNA: TGTGCCAGCAGCTTGCCTGGGACAGGGTCCGCCTACGAGCAGTACTTC
CDR3: CASSLPGTGSAYEQYF

D: -
V: TRBV13
size: once
J: TRBJ2-2
DNA: TGTGCCAGCAGTCAACCTTGGGAGTCAGACACCGGGGAGCTGTTTTTT
CDR3: CASSQPWESDTGELFF

D: TRBD1
V: TRBV30
size: few
J: TRBJ1-2
DNA: TGTGCCTGGAGTGGACAGGGGGCCTATGGCTACACCTTC
CDR3: CAWSGQGAYGYTF

D: -
V: TRBV12-2
size: -
J: TRBJ1-5
DNA: TGTGCAAGTCGCTTAGCCTGGGGCGTTGAGGACAATCAGCCCCAGCATTTT
CDR3: CASRLAWGVEDNQPQHF

D: -
V: TRBV6-5
size: -
J: TRBJ1-2
DNA: TGTGCCAGCAGTTACTCCCCCCCGGGGGACTATGGCTACACCTTC
CDR3: CASSYSPPGDYGYTF

D: TRBD1
V: TRBV6-1
size: -
J: TRBJ1-1
DNA: TGTGCCAGCAAAATCGAGACAGGGATGAACACTGAAGCTTTCTTT
CDR3: CASKIETGMNTEAFF

D: -
V: TRBV9
size: -
J: TRBJ2-7
DNA: TGTGCCAGCAGCGGACCCCACCCCGGGACAACCGACGAGCAGTACTTC
CDR3: CASSGPHPGTTDEQYF

D: -
V: TRBV9
size: -
J: TRBJ1-3
DNA: TGTGCCAGCAGCGTAGGGGGGCTCGGAAACACCATATATTTT
CDR3: CASSVGGLGNTIYF

D: -
V: TRBV19
size: -
J: TRBJ2-3
DNA: TGTGCCAGTAGTGTCGGGGTCACGCAGTATTTT
CDR3: CASSVGVTQYF

D: TRBD2
V: TRBV19
size: -
J: TRBJ2-7
DNA: TGTGCCAGCGGACTAGTTGGGACCTACGAGCAGTACTTC
CDR3: CASGLVGTYEQYF

D: TRBD1
V: TRBV7-9
size: -
J: TRBJ2-1
DNA: TGTGCCAGCAGGACAGGGAGCGGACGTAATGAGCAGTTCTTC
CDR3: CASRTGSGRNEQFF

D: -
V: TRBV5-5
size: -
J: TRBJ1-4
DNA: TGTGCCAGCAGCCTTCCGACAGCAACTAATGAAAAACTGTTTTTT
CDR3: CASSLPTATNEKLFF

D: TRBD1
V: TRBV5-1
size: few
J: TRBJ1-1
DNA: TGCGCCAGCGGTCTGACAGGGGTTGACACTGAAGCTTTCTTT
CDR3: CASGLTGVDTEAFF

D: TRBD2
V: TRBV2
size: -
J: TRBJ2-5
DNA: TGTGCCAGCAGAACTAGCGGGGGGCGGCAAGAGACCCAGTACTTC
CDR3: CASRTSGGRQETQYF

D: TRBD1
V: TRBV7-3
size: -
J: TRBJ2-2
DNA: TGTGCCAGCAGCTCCCGCGGGACAGGGGTCGTCGGGGAGCTGTTTTTT
CDR3: CASSSRGTGVVGELFF

D: TRBD1
V: TRBV2
size: few
J: TRBJ1-1
DNA: TGTGCCAGCAGAGTGACAGGGTTGGACACTGAAGCTTTCTTT
CDR3: CASRVTGLDTEAFF